The sequence of this TCR beta chain was determined in a study of blood T cells in healthy people across ages (dated by TCRdb to 2015 to 2017). Some background on the complete study: In model experiments, template switching captured roughly one uniquely barcoded TCR beta cDNA molecule for every two T cells. The study measured age-related changes in TCR beta repertoire diversity using deep sequencing normalized with unique cDNA molecular identifiers. The donors were divided into four age groups: young (average roughly 15 years), middle-aged (approximately 42), aged (around 59) and long-lived (roughly 82). To avoid experimental bias, donors of different ages were randomly spread across the sequencing lanes. Using the same blood draw, the study looked at two additional independent replicas of 1 million unique cDNA reads for two donors, one aged 18 to 30 and the other aged 80 or older. What the authors observed across the whole study: As age increased, observed TCR beta diversity per million T cells dropped in a roughly linear way, and a significant reduction was already evident by age 40. Observed TCR beta diversity correlated strongly with the percentage of naive T cells measured by flow cytometry. Estimates of total diversity based on one million sequenced T cells were considered lower bounds and underestimates. Conclusive comparison of naive and antigen-experienced compartments was prevented by the profiling of bulk unsorted PBMCs. Donor CMV infection status was unknown, potentially confounding age-related changes in expanded clonotypes. Compared with the aged group, more naive CD4+ T cells, fewer expanded clones and increased TCR diversity were shown by the long-lived group, suggesting age selection.

V has 3 bases trimmed and J has 4 bases trimmed; junction bases matching no gene number 4. The CDR3 has 13 amino acids, counting the end cysteine and phenylalanine. The only DNA kept is the CDR3, 39 bases in frame from the first base. Via the germline V gene (reference sequence), CDR1 is DFQATT and CDR2 SNEGSKA. Turning to this clonotype: No cognate antigen has been identified for it. Within one base of it there is no much larger clone, and no base qualities were kept.

Systemically healthy Caucasian individuals from Russia, about 38 in total and aged roughly 6 to 100 years, were included as donors. Approximately 10 milliliters of peripheral blood were collected from each donor into EDTA-treated Vacutainer tubes. Ficoll-Paque density-gradient centrifugation was used to isolate PBMCs, with at least 7 million per sample. Trizol reagent was used to extract total RNA from the PBMCs, yielding at least 5.5 micrograms per sample. Naive CD45RAhigh/CD27high T cell percentages were measured by flow cytometry on a PBMC aliquot from every donor. Library creation used 5' RACE. Instrument used: Illumina HiSeq 2500. The second PCR ran for roughly 6 to 11 cycles and used a J-beta primer mix along with a sample-barcoded 5' primer. Each TCR beta cDNA molecule received a unique molecular identifier from a template-switch 5' adaptor carrying 12 random nucleotides. Each sample yielded at least 2.5 million CDR3-containing paired-end reads. All of the RNA was converted into first-strand cDNA using the Mint cDNA synthesis kit, with a TRBC-specific oligonucleotide serving as the primer. All cDNA was treated with uracil-DNA glycosylase and then went through a first 18-cycle PCR with the universal primers M1SS and BC2_uni_R. The authors' analysis ran thus. Each sample was normalized by randomly selecting 1 million high-quality reads, each carrying a distinct molecular identifier. Instead of being binned into consensus sequences, reads that shared molecular identifiers were thrown out. MiTCR, with a Q25 quality threshold and the strictest error-elimination algorithm, was used for CDR3 identification, clonotype clustering and error correction. A nonparametric unseen species model with Euler transformation was used to estimate lower-bound total TCR beta diversity. The raw public data were reprocessed by TCRdb itself: fastp quality trimming at Q25, MiXCR clonotype calling, in-frame beta chains only. Each CDR3 protein appears once, grouped with its most common genes and DNA. The V and J calls reflect TCRdb's pipeline rather than the authors' work. For this sample the table gives 550,000 to 800,000 distinct CDR3 sequences, of which under 25% were detected only once. The ten largest make up 3% to 4.5% of the sample.

The TCR comes from a man in his 70s in good health. Recombination joined TRBV20-1 with TRBJ2-7; 9 bases in the middle match TRBD2. The sample was blood. The nucleotide sequence reads as follows: TGCAGTGCTAGTCTAGCGGGAATGTACGAGCAGTACTTC. Translated, it reads CSASLAGMYEQYF.